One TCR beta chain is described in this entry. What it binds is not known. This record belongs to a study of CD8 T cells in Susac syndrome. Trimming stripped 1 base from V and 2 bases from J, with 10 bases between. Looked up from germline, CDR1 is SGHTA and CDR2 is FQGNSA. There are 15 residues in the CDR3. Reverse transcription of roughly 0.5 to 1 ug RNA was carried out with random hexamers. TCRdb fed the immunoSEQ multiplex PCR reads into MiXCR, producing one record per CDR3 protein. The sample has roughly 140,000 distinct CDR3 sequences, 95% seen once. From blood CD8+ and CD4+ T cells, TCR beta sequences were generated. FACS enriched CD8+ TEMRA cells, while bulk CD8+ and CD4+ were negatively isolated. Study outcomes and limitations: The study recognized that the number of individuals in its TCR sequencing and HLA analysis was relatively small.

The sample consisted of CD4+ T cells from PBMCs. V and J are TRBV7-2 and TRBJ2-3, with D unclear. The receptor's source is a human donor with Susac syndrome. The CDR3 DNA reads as TGTGCCAGCAGCTTAGACGCGATTTACACAGATACGCAGTATTTT. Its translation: CASSLDAIYTDTQYF.